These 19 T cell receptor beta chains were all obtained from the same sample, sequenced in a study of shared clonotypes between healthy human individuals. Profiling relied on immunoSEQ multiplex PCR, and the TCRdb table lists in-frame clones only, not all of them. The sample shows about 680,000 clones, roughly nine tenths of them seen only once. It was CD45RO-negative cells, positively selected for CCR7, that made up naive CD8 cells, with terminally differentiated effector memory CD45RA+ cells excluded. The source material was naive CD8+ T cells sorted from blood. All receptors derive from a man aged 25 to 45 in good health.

The CDR3: CASSETGRSADNEQFF. The CDR3 region has the DNA TGTGCCAGCAGTGAGACAGGGAGGTCGGCAGACAATGAGCAGTTCTTC. V gene TRBV25-1 combines with J gene TRBJ2-1; D is perhaps TRBD1 (7 bases). CDR1 and CDR2 (germline): MGHDK, SYGVNS. V lost 3 bases and J 5 bases, leaving 17 bases between the germline ends. The CDR3 loop spans 16 amino acids.

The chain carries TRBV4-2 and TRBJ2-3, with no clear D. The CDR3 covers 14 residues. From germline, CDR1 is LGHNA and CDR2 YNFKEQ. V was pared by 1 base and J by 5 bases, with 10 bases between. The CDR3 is CASSQVPAVDTQYF. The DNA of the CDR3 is TGTGCCAGCAGCCAAGTCCCCGCGGTAGATACGCAGTATTTT.

CDR3 protein: CASSAGLAEGSEQFF. CDR3 coding DNA: TGTGCCAGCAGCGCCGGACTAGCAGAAGGAAGTGAGCAGTTCTTC. This chain joins TRBV9 and TRBJ2-1; 8 nucleotides agree with TRBD2. Germline trimming cut 3 bases from V and 9 bases from J; bases unmatched to any gene: 11. The CDR3 has 15 amino acids. Germline V gene lookup returns CDR1 SGDLS and CDR2 YYNGEE.

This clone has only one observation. The CDR3 DNA follows: TGTGCCAGCAGTCGACTAGCGGGAGCTCAATACGAGCAGTACTTC. Its translation is CASSRLAGAQYEQYF. The chain is built from TRBV11-3 and TRBJ2-7, with 12 positions matching TRBD2. Trimming at V came to 6 bases and at J to 4 bases, leaving 7 bases not matched to a gene. Per the germline V gene, CDR1 is SGHNT and CDR2 is YENEEA. The CDR3 spans 15 residues.

For the CDR3, the DNA is TGTGCCAGCAGCACCCAGACAGGGGCGGACTTCACTGAAGCTTTCTTT. This gives the protein CASSTQTGADFTEAFF. The chain uses TRBV7-9 and TRBJ1-1; TRBD1 agrees at 8 bases. CDR3 length equals 16 residues. J was trimmed by 4 bases and V by 5 bases; bases with no gene match: 12. Germline loops: CDR1 SEHNR, CDR2 FQNEAQ (reference sequence).

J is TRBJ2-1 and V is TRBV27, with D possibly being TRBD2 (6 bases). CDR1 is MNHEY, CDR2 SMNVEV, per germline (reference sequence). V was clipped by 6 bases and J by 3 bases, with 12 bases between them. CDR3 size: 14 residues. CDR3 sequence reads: CASSPAGIYNEQFF. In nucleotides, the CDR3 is TGTGCCAGCAGCCCGGCGGGGATCTACAATGAGCAGTTCTTC.

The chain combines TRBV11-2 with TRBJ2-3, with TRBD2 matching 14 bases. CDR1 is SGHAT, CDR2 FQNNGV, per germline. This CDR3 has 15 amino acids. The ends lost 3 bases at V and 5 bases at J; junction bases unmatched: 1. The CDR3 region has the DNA TGTGCCAGCAGCTTCGGGACTAGCGGGGGAGATACGCAGTATTTT. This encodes CASSFGTSGGDTQYF.

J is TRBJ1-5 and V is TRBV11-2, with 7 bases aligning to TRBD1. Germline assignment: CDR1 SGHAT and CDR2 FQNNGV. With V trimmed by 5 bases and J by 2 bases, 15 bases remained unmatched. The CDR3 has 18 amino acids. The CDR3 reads CASSDFPGSGQRNQPQHF. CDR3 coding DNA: TGTGCCAGCAGCGATTTTCCGGGGTCGGGACAGCGCAATCAGCCCCAGCATTTT.

The CDR3 reads CASSFRQDNEQFF. DNA of the CDR3: TGTGCCAGCAGCTTTAGGCAAGACAATGAGCAGTTCTTC. This rearrangement joins TRBV5-6 to TRBJ2-1; D is uncertain. CDR1 is SGHDT, CDR2 YYEEEE, per germline. The CDR3 has 13 residues. Trimming shortened V by 2 bases and J by 5 bases, and 8 bases separated the two germline ends. Full variable domain (remainder filled in from reference TRBV5-6 and TRBJ2-1): DAGVTQSPTHLIKTRGQQVTLRCSPKSGHDTVSWYQQALGQGPQFIFQYYEEEERQRGNFPDRFSGHQFPNYSSELNVNALLLGDSALYLCASSFRQDNEQFFGPGTRLTVL.

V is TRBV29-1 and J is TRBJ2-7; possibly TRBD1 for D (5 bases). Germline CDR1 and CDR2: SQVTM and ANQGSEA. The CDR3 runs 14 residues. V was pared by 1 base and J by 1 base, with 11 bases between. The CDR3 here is CSVEVATESYEQYF. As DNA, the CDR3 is TGCAGCGTTGAAGTCGCGACAGAGTCCTACGAGCAGTACTTC.

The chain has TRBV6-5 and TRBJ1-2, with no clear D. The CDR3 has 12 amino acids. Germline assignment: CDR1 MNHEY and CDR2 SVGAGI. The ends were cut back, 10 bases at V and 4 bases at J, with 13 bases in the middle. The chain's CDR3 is CATGEGTYGYTF. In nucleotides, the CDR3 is TGTGCCACCGGTGAAGGCACCTATGGCTACACCTTC.

Here the CDR3 DNA reads TGTGCCAGCAGCTTAGAGGATTCCGAGACCCAGTACTTC. The encoded protein is CASSLEDSETQYF. This sequence joins TRBV7-3 and TRBJ2-5; D gene ambiguous. Looked up from germline, CDR1 is SGHTA and CDR2 is FQGTGA. Trimming stripped 2 bases from V and 5 bases from J, with 9 bases between. The CDR3 length is 13 residues.

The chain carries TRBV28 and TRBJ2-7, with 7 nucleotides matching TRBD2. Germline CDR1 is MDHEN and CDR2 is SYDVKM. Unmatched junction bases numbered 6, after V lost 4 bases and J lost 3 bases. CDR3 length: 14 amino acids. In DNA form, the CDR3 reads TGTGCCAGCAGTTCGCTAGCGGCTTACTACGAGCAGTACTTC. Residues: CASSSLAAYYEQYF.

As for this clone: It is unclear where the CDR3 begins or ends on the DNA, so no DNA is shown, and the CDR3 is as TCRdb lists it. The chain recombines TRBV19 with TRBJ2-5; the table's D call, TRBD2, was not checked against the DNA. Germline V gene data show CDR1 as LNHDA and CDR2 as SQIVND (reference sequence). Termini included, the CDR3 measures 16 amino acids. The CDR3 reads CASSIWASGSLPPVDF.

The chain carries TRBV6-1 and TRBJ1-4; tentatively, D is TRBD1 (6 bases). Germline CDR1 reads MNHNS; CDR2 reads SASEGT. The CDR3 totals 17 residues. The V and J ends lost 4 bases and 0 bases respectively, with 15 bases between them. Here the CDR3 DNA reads TGTGCCAGCAGTGGTGGACAGCTCCTTGCAACTAATGAAAAACTGTTTTTT. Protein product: CASSGGQLLATNEKLFF.

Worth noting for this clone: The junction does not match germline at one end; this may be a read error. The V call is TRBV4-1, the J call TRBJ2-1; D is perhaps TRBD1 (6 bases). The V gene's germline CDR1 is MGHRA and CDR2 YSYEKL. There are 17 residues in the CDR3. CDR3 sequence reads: CASRQVATGWADNEQFF. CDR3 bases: TGCGCCAGCAGACAAGTGGCTACAGGGTGGGCGGACAATGAGCAGTTCTTC.

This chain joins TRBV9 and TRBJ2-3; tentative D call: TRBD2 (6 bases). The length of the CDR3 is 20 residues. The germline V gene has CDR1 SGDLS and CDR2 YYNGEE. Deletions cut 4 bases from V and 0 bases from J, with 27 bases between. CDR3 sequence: CASSSHRDSAIVSSTDTQYF. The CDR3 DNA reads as TGTGCCAGCAGCTCCCACCGGGACTCAGCTATCGTTTCTAGCACAGATACGCAGTATTTT.

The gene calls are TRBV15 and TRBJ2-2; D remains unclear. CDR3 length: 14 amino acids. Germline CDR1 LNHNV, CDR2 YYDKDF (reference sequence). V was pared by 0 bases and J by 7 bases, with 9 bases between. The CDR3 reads CATSRDNGVGELFF. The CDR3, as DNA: TGTGCCACCAGCAGAGATAATGGGGTCGGGGAGCTGTTTTTT.

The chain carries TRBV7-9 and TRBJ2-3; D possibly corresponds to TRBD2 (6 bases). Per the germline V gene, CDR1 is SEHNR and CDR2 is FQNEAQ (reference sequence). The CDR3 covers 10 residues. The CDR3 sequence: CSGGTDTQYF. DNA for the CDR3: TGTTCGGGGGGCACAGATACGCAGTATTTT.